The 8 T cell receptor beta chains below were found in one sample sequenced in a study of T cell repertoires in cytomegalovirus infection. TCRdb ran MiXCR on the reads and lists one entry per CDR3 protein. Here the sample spans 490,000 or so distinct CDR3 sequences, around 11% being singletons. The sequenced sample was PBMCs. These receptors were taken from a human donor in good health (CMV status not recorded). Some clones in this sample may be carry-over from other donors' samples.

Ten or more counts support this clonotype. The genes are TRBV12-3 or TRBV12-4 and TRBJ2-5, with a tentative D call TRBD1 (6 bases). The CDR3 is 13 residues long. The ends were cut back, 5 bases at V and 4 bases at J, with 11 bases in the middle. The CDR3 sequence: CASSTTGRETQYF. The CDR3 nucleotides are TGTGCCAGCAGTACTACAGGGCGAGAGACCCAGTACTTC.

The chain uses TRBV5-1 and TRBJ1-6, with 10 bases aligning to TRBD1. The CDR3 consists of 17 residues. Trimming took 0 bases from V and 9 from J; bases not matched to a gene: 9. Germline V lookup: CDR1 SGHRS, CDR2 YFSETQ. The DNA of the CDR3 is TGCGCCAGCAGCTTGGGACAGGGGGCTGTGAAGAGTTCACCCCTCCACTTT. This gives the protein CASSLGQGAVKSSPLHF.

This chain joins TRBV20-1 and TRBJ1-2; 8 bases line up with TRBD1. CDR1 is DFQATT and CDR2 is SNEGSKA in the germline V gene (reference sequence). Losses at the gene ends were 5 bases for V and 7 bases for J; bases not matched to a gene: 9. The CDR3 totals 13 residues. CDR3 residues: CSAVNTGGGGYTF. In DNA, the CDR3 is TGCAGTGCTGTCAATACAGGGGGAGGTGGCTACACCTTC.

The rearrangement joins TRBV30 to TRBJ1-6; no firm D call. The CDR3 runs to 14 residues. Trimming left V 1 base short and J 7 bases short, with 11 bases between. Germline V gene lookup returns CDR1 GTSNPN and CDR2 SVGIG (reference sequence). The CDR3 is CAWSEGMLNSPLHF. CDR3 nucleotide sequence: TGTGCCTGGAGTGAAGGGATGTTGAATTCACCCCTCCACTTT.

This clonotype came up a few times. The J gene is TRBJ1-2, the V gene TRBV19; D remains unclear. V lost 6 bases, J lost 4 bases, and 12 bases lay in between. The CDR3 extends over 13 amino acids. Germline loops: CDR1 LNHDA, CDR2 SQIVND (reference sequence). CDR3 coding DNA: TGTGCCAGTAGGAGGACGGATCTCTATGGCTACACCTTC. Its protein product is CASRRTDLYGYTF.

This clonotype was recorded many times. The chain joins TRBV7-2 to TRBJ2-1, with TRBD2 identical over 12 bases. CDR1 and CDR2 from the germline V gene are SGHTA and FQGNSA. This CDR3 is built from 15 residues. The V and J ends lost 5 bases and 10 bases, in that order; junction bases with no gene match: 9. The CDR3 sequence: CASSTLAGGPREQFF. DNA for the CDR3: TGTGCCAGCAGCACTCTAGCGGGAGGGCCTCGGGAGCAGTTCTTC.

This clonotype turned up a few times. This chain links TRBV7-9 with TRBJ2-5; possible D gene TRBD2, 5 bases. Germline V gives CDR1 SEHNR, CDR2 FQNEAQ (reference sequence). V shed 8 bases and J shed 7 bases, with 20 bases lying between them. The CDR3 loop spans 14 amino acids. In nucleotides, the CDR3 is TGTGCCAGCGACCCCGGTGGGGAGCGTCGGACCCAGTACTTC. As protein: CASDPGGERRTQYF.

This clonotype was recorded many times. The gene calls are TRBV27 and TRBJ2-2; tentative D call: TRBD2 (5 bases). The CDR3 extends over 16 amino acids. Germline loops: CDR1 MNHEY, CDR2 SMNVEV (reference sequence). V was clipped by 6 bases and J by 1 base, with 15 bases between them. The chain's CDR3 is CASSSDGLVNTGELFF. The CDR3, as DNA: TGTGCCAGCAGCTCCGATGGACTGGTGAACACCGGGGAGCTGTTTTTT.